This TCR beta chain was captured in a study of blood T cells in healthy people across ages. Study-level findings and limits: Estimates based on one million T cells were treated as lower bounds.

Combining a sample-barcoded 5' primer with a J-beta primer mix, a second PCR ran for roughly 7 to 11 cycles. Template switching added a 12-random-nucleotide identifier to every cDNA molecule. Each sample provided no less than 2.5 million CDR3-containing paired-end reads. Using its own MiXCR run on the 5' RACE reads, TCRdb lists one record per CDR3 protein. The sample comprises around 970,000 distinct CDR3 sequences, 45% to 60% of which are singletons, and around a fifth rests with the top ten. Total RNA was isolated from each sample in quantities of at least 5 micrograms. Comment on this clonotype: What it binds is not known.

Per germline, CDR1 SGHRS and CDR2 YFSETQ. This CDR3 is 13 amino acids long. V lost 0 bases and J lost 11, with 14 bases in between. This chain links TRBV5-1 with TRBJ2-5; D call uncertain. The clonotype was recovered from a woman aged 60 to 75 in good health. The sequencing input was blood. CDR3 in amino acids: CASSLAGVFEQYF. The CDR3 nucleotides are TGCGCCAGCAGCTTGGCCGGAGTTTTTGAGCAGTACTTC.